This is a list of T cell receptor beta chains from one sample in a study of blood T cell repertoires in COVID-19. TCRdb keeps only in-frame clones here, not all; method: immunoSEQ multiplex PCR. This table has over 250,000 clones, approximately 88% appearing once. The sequenced sample consisted of PBMCs or T cells enriched from blood (not recorded which). The source of these receptors is a woman aged 30 to 39 who had recovered from COVID-19. CDR3s include the opening cysteine and the closing phenylalanine or tryptophan. Fields, in order: J gene, V gene, CDR3 length, D gene, clone size, CDR3 protein, CDR3 DNA. The D gene is left open where the match is weak. The size of a clone is reported for some rows only, either as once, few or many, or as a class for expanded clones.

TRBJ2-2 | TRBV28 | 13 | . | . | CASSIAVTGELFF | TGTGCCAGCAGTATCGCGGTCACCGGGGAGCTGTTTTTT
TRBJ1-2 | TRBV7-8 | 14 | . | . | CASRGKGLGYGYTF | TGTGCCAGCAGGGGGAAGGGGCTTGGCTATGGCTACACCTTC
TRBJ1-4 | TRBV7-2 | 17 | . | . | CASSSDDRPSTNEKLFF | TGTGCCAGCAGCTCTGACGACAGGCCTTCAACTAATGAAAAACTGTTTTTT
TRBJ1-1 | TRBV7-9 | 14 | TRBD1 | . | CASTQTGVNTEAFF | TGTGCCAGCACCCAGACAGGGGTGAACACTGAAGCTTTCTTT
TRBJ2-2 | TRBV14 | 18 | TRBD1 | . | CASSQRLTGVVSAGELFF | TGTGCCAGCAGCCAGAGGTTAACAGGGGTAGTTTCCGCCGGGGAGCTGTTTTTT
TRBJ1-3 | TRBV18 | 16 | . | . | CASSPPYSLSGNTIYF | TGTGCCAGCTCACCACCGTACAGCCTCTCTGGAAACACCATATATTTT
TRBJ2-3 | TRBV10-3 | 15 | TRBD1 | . | CAISGGQGAPDTQYF | TGTGCCATCAGTGGTGGACAGGGGGCCCCAGATACGCAGTATTTT
TRBJ1-4 | TRBV2 | 14 | . | . | CASSEGTAYEKLFF | TGTGCCAGCAGTGAAGGGACTGCTTATGAAAAACTGTTTTTT
TRBJ2-1 | TRBV7-2 | 14 | TRBD2 | . | CASSPGLIDSEQFF | TGTGCCAGCAGCCCGGGACTAATAGATTCTGAGCAGTTCTTC
TRBJ1-1 | TRBV11-2 | 14 | . | . | CASSLWRANTEAFF | TGTGCCAGCAGCTTGTGGCGGGCGAACACTGAAGCTTTCTTT
TRBJ2-3 | TRBV9 | 19 | TRBD2 | . | CASSTPLRGTSGGTDTQYF | TGTGCCAGCAGCACACCATTGAGGGGAACTAGCGGGGGAACAGATACGCAGTATTTT
TRBJ2-1 | TRBV27 | 17 | . | . | CASSSNHNRGPYNEQFF | TGTGCCAGCAGTTCAAACCACAACCGGGGTCCTTACAATGAGCAGTTCTTC
TRBJ2-2 | TRBV18 | 17 | TRBD2 | . | CASSPIPGGANTGELFF | TGTGCCAGCTCACCGATACCGGGGGGGGCGAACACCGGGGAGCTGTTTTTT
TRBJ1-2 | TRBV14 | 15 | . | . | CASSHDRRGTYGYTF | TGTGCCAGCAGCCATGATCGGCGGGGTACTTATGGCTACACCTTC
TRBJ1-6 | TRBV7-6 | 17 | TRBD1 | . | CASSLVGGQGNNSPLHF | TGTGCCAGCAGCTTAGTGGGAGGACAGGGAAATAATTCACCCCTCCACTTT
TRBJ1-1 | TRBV29-1 | 12 | . | . | CSVGGQNTEAFF | TGCAGCGTTGGGGGACAGAACACTGAAGCTTTCTTT
TRBJ2-3 | TRBV28 | 14 | . | . | CASERSGEGDTQYF | TGTGCCAGCGAACGGAGCGGCGAAGGAGATACGCAGTATTTT
TRBJ1-5 | TRBV24-1 | 16 | . | . | CATSDGGGGSNQPQHF | TGTGCCACCAGTGATGGGGGGGGTGGGAGCAATCAGCCCCAGCATTTT
TRBJ2-5 | TRBV19 | 13 | . | . | CAGPTGSKETQYF | TGTGCCGGACCGACAGGATCAAAAGAGACCCAGTACTTC
TRBJ2-5 | TRBV19 | 16 | TRBD2 | . | CASSILLAGGQETQYF | TGTGCCAGTAGTATACTCCTAGCGGGAGGGCAAGAGACCCAGTACTTC
TRBJ1-6 | TRBV5-1 | 15 | TRBD1 | . | CASSLEGQGNSPLHF | TGCGCCAGCAGCTTGGAAGGACAGGGAAATTCACCCCTCCACTTT
TRBJ1-4 | TRBV7-2 | 14 | . | few | CASSGGGIGEKLFF | TGTGCCAGCAGCGGGGGGGGAATAGGTGAAAAACTGTTTTTT
TRBJ1-1 | TRBV19 | 12 | . | . | CASSIESTEAFF | TGTGCCAGTAGTATCGAGAGCACTGAAGCTTTCTTT
TRBJ2-1 | TRBV11-2 | 17 | . | . | CASSYRDSGNIYNEQFF | TGTGCCAGCAGCTACCGGGACTCCGGAAATATCTACAATGAGCAGTTCTTC
TRBJ1-1 | TRBV2 | 14 | . | . | CASSQGILNTEAFF | TGTGCCAGCAGCCAGGGGATTTTGAACACTGAAGCTTTCTTT
TRBJ1-4 | TRBV7-2 | 12 | . | . | CASSLFSEKLFF | TGTGCCAGCAGCTTGTTTAGTGAAAAACTGTTTTTT